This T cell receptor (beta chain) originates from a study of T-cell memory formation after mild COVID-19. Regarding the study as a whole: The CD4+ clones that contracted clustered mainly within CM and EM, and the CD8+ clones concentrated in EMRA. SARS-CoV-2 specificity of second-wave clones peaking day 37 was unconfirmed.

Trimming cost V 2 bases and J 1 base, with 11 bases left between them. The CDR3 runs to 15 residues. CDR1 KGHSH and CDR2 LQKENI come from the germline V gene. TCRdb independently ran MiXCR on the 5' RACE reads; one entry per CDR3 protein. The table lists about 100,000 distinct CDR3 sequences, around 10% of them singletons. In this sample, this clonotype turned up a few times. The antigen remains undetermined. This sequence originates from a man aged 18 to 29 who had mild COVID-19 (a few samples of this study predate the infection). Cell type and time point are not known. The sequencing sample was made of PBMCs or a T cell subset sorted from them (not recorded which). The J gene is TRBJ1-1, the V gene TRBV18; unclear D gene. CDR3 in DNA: TGTGCCAGCTCACCAAGTTCAAACAGGAACACTGAAGCTTTCTTT. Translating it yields CASSPSSNRNTEAFF.